The 5 T cell receptor beta chains below come from one sample, sequenced in a study of CD8 T cells in ankylosing spondylitis. From the 5' RACE reads, TCRdb called clonotypes with MiXCR, one entry per CDR3 protein. The sample holds 150,000 to 200,000 distinct CDR3 sequences, around 13% seen once. Sample: blood, either unsorted or a sorted T cell fraction (not recorded which). The receptor source for this set is a female donor with ankylosing spondylitis or in good health (not recorded which).

This clonotype was counted only a few times. The J gene is TRBJ2-2, the V gene TRBV5-6; D is ambiguous. Germline assignment: CDR1 SGHDT and CDR2 YYEEEE. CDR3 length: 16 residues. V lost 4 bases to trimming and J lost 1 base, with 14 bases between them. The CDR3 DNA reads TGTGCCAGCAGCAGTTTCGCCGACGGGAACACCGGGGAGCTGTTTTTT. Translating gives CASSSFADGNTGELFF. The variable domain in full, with the rest retrieved from reference TRBV5-6 and TRBJ2-2, is DAGVTQSPTHLIKTRGQQVTLRCSPKSGHDTVSWYQQALGQGPQFIFQYYEEEERQRGNFPDRFSGHQFPNYSSELNVNALLLGDSALYLCASSSFADGNTGELFFGEGSRLTVL.

This clonotype was seen at least ten times. This rearrangement joins TRBV28 to TRBJ1-6; the D is unclear. CDR1 is MDHEN and CDR2 is SYDVKM in the germline V gene. The CDR3 totals 12 residues. The V gene lost 4 bases and the J gene lost 14 bases, with 12 bases spanning the gap. The DNA for the CDR3 is TGTGCCAGCAGTTCCACTTTCCAGGCCCTCCACTTT. Translated, it gives CASSSTFQALHF.

The V call is TRBV6-1, the J call TRBJ2-5, with 9 bases that match TRBD1. J lost 4 bases, V lost 5 bases, and 5 bases had no gene match. The CDR3 runs to 14 residues. Germline V lookup: CDR1 MNHNS, CDR2 SASEGT. Here the CDR3 DNA reads TGTGCCAGCAGTAAGGGACAGGGATCAGAGACCCAGTACTTC. Protein: CASSKGQGSETQYF.

V usage is TRBV25-1 and J usage is TRBJ1-6; D remains ambiguous. CDR1 is MGHDK and CDR2 is SYGVNS in the germline V gene. The CDR3 runs 14 residues. Deletions cut 7 bases from V and 9 bases from J, with 16 bases between. CDR3 sequence reads: CASTRGTEGSPLHF. For the CDR3, the DNA is TGTGCCAGCACCCGAGGTACGGAGGGTTCACCCCTCCACTTT.

The J gene is TRBJ1-1, the V gene TRBV29-1; D call uncertain. Trimming stripped 2 bases from V and 1 base from J, with 8 bases between. CDR1 and CDR2 (germline): SQVTM, ANQGSEA. The CDR3 runs 13 residues. The CDR3 loop reads CSVELRGNTEAFF. The CDR3 DNA follows: TGCAGCGTTGAATTGCGAGGGAACACTGAAGCTTTCTTT.